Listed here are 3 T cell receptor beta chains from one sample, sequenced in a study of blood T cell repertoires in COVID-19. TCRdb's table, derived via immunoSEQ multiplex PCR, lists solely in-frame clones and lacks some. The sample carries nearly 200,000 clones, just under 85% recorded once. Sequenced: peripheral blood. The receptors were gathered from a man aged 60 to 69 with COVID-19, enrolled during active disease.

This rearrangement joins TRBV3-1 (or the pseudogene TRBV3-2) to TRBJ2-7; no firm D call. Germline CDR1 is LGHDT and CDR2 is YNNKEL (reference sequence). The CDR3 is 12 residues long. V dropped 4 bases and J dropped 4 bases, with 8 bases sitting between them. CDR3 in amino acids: CASSLSLYEQYF. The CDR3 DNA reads TGTGCCAGCAGCCTCTCCCTTTACGAGCAGTACTTC.

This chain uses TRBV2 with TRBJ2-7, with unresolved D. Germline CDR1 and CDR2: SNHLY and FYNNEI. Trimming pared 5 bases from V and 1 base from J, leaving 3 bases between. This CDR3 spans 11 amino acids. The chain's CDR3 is CASSTSYEQYF. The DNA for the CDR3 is TGTGCCAGCAGTACATCCTACGAGCAGTACTTC.

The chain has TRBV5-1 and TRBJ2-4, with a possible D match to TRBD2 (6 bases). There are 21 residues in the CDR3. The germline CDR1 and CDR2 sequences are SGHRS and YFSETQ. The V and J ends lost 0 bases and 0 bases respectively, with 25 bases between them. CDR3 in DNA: TGCGCCAGCAGCTTGGATGCGAACGGGGACGTGGGGACTCTAGCCAAAAACATTCAGTACTTC. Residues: CASSLDANGDVGTLAKNIQYF.